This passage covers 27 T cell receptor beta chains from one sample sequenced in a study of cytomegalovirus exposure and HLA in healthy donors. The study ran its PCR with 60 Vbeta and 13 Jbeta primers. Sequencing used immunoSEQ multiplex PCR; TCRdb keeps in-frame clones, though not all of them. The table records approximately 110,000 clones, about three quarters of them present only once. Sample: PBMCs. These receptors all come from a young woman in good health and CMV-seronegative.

This CDR3 is CASSRVAGGADTQYF. The CDR3 region has the DNA TGTGCCAGCTCACGGGTAGCGGGAGGCGCAGATACGCAGTATTTT. The rearrangement joins TRBV18 to TRBJ2-3; 10 bases are shared with TRBD2. V trimming: 4 bases; J trimming: 4 bases; junction bases outside the gene matches: 5. The CDR3 totals 15 residues. In germline, CDR1 is KGHSH, CDR2 LQKENI.

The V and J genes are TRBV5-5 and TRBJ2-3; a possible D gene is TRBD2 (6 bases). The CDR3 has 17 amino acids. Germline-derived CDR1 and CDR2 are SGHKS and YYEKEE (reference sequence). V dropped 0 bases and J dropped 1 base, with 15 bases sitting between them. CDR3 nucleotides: TGTGCCAGCAGCTTGGGGGGGACTCCCTTCGGCACAGATACGCAGTATTTT. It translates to CASSLGGTPFGTDTQYF.

This chain's CDR3 is CASSKGTSYEQYF. The CDR3 DNA follows: TGTGCCAGTAGTAAAGGGACTAGCTACGAGCAGTACTTC. The chain combines TRBV19 with TRBJ2-7; 8 nucleotides agree with TRBD2. The CDR3 is 13 amino acids. V was clipped by 4 bases and J by 3 bases; unmatched bases: 2. Germline CDR1 reads LNHDA; CDR2 reads SQIVND (reference sequence).

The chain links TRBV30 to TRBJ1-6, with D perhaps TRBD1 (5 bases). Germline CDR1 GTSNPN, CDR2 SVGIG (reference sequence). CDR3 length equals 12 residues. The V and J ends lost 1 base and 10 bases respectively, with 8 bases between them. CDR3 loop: CAWSEAGSPLHF. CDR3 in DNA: TGTGCCTGGAGTGAAGCAGGGTCACCCCTCCACTTT. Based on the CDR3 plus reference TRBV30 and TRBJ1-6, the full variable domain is SQTIHQWPATLVQPVGSPLSLECTVEGTSNPNLYWYRQAAGRGLQLLFYSVGIGQISSEVPQNLSASRPQDRQFILSSKKLLLSDSGFYLCAWSEAGSPLHFGNGTRLTVT.

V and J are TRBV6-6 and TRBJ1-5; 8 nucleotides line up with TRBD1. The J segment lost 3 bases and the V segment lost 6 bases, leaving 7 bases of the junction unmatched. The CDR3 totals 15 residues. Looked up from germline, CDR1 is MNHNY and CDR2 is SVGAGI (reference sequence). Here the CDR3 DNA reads TGTGCCAGCAGAGCGGACAGGGCTGACAATCAGCCCCAGCATTTT. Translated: CASRADRADNQPQHF.

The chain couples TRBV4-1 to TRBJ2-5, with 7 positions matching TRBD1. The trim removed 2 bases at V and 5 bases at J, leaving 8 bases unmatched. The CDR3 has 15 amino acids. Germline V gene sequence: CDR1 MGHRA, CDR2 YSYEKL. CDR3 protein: CASSQRGHEGETQYF. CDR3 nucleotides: TGCGCCAGCAGCCAAAGGGGGCATGAGGGGGAGACCCAGTACTTC.

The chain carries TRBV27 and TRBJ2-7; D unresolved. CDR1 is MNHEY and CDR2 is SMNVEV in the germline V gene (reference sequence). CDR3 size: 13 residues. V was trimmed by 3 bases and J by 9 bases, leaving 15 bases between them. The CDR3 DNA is TGTGCCAGCAGTTTTTCGATGTCGGGTGCGCAGTACTTC. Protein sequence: CASSFSMSGAQYF.

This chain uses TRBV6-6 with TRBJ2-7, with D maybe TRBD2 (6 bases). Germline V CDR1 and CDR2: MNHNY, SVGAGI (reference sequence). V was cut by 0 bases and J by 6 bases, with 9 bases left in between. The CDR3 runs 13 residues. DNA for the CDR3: TGTGCCAGCAGTTACTCGACTAGGTCCGAGCAGTACTTC. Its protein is CASSYSTRSEQYF.

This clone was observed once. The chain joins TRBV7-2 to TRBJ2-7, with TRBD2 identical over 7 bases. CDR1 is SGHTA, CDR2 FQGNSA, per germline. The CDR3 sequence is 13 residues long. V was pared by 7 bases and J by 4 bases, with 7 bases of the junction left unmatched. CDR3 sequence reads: CASTRDYRYEQYF. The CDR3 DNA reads TGTGCCAGCACCCGGGACTACCGGTACGAGCAGTACTTC.

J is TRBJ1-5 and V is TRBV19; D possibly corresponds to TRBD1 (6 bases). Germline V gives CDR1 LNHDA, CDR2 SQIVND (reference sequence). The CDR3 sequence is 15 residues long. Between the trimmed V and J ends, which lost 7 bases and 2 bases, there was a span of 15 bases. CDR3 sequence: CASNLQGRGNQPQHF. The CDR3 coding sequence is TGTGCCAGTAACCTACAGGGAAGGGGCAATCAGCCCCAGCATTTT.

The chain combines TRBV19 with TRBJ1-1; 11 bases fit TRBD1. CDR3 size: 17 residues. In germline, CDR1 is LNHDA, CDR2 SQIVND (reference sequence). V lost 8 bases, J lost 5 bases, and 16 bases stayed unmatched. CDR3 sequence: CASPGTGGSPLGTEAFF. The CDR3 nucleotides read TGTGCCAGTCCCGGGACAGGGGGATCCCCGCTTGGGACTGAAGCTTTCTTT.

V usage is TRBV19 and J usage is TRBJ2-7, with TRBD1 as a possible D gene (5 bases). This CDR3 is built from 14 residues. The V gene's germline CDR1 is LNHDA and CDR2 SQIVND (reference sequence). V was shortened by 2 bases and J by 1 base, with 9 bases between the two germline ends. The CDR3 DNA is TGTGCCAGTAGTATAAGGGGCAAGTCCTACGAGCAGTACTTC. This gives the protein CASSIRGKSYEQYF.

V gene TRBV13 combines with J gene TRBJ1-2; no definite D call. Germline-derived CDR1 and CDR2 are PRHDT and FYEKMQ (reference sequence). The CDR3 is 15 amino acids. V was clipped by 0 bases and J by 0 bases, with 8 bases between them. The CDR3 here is CASSLGRFANYGYTF. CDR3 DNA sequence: TGTGCCAGCAGCTTAGGCAGGTTCGCTAACTATGGCTACACCTTC.

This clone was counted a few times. The CDR3 bases are TGCAGCGTCACAGATGGCTACACCTTC. Protein sequence: CSVTDGYTF. The rearrangement links TRBV29-1 to TRBJ1-2; D is uncertain. V lost 6 bases and J 6 bases, leaving 5 bases between the germline ends. The V gene's germline CDR1 is SQVTM and CDR2 ANQGSEA. The CDR3 spans 9 residues.

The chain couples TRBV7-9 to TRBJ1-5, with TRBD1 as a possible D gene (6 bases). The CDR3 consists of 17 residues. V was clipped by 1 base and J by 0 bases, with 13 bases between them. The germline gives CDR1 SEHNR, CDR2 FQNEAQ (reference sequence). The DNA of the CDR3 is TGTGCCAGCAGCTTAGTACGCAGGGGCAATAGCAATCAGCCCCAGCATTTT. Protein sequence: CASSLVRRGNSNQPQHF.

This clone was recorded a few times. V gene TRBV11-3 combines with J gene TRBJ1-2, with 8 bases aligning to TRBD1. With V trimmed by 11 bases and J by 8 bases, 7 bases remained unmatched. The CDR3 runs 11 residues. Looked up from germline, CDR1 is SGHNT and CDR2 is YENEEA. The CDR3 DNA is TGTGCCGGAAGGACAGGGTTCGGCTACACCTTC. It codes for CAGRTGFGYTF.

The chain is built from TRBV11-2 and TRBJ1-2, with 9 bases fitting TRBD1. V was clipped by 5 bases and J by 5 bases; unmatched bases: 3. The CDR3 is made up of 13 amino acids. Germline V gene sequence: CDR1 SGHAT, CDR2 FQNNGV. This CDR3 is CASSAGQGYGYTF. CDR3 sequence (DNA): TGTGCCAGCAGCGCCGGACAGGGGTATGGCTACACCTTC.

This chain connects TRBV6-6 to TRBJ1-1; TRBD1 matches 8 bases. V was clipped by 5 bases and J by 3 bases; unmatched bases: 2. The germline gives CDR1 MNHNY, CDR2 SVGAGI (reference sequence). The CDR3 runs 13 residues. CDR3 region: CASSVQGDTEAFF. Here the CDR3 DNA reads TGTGCCAGCAGTGTACAGGGGGACACTGAAGCTTTCTTT.

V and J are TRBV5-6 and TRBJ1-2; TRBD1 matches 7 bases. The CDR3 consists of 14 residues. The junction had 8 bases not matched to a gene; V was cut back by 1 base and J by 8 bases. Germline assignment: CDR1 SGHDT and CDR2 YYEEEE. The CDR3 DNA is TGTGCCAGCAGCTTGTATCAGGGACAGCCCGGCTACACCTTC. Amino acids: CASSLYQGQPGYTF. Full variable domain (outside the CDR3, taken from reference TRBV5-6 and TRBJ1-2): DAGVTQSPTHLIKTRGQQVTLRCSPKSGHDTVSWYQQALGQGPQFIFQYYEEEERQRGNFPDRFSGHQFPNYSSELNVNALLLGDSALYLCASSLYQGQPGYTFGSGTRLTVV.

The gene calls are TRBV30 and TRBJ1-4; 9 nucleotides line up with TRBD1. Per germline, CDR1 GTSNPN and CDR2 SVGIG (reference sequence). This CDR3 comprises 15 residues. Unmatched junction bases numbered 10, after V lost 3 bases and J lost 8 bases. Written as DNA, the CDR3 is TGTGCCTGGAGCACAGACAGGGGGAAGTACGAAAAACTGTTTTTT. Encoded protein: CAWSTDRGKYEKLFF.

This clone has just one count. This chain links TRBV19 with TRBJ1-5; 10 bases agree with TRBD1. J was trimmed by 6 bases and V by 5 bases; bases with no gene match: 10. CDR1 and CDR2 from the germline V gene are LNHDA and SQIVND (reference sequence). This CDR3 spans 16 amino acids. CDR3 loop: CASSPWTGGIGQPQHF. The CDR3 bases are TGTGCCAGTAGTCCATGGACAGGGGGTATTGGTCAGCCCCAGCATTTT.

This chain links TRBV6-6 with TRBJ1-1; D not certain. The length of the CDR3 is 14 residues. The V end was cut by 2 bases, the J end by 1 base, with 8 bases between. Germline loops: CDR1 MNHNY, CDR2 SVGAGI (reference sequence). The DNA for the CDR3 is TGTGCCAGCAGTTACCCTGGCAGGAACACTGAAGCTTTCTTT. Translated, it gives CASSYPGRNTEAFF.

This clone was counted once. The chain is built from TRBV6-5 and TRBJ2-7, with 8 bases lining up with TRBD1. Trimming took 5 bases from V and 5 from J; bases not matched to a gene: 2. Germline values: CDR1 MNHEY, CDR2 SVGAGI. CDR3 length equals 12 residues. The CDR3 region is CASSGQGHEQYF. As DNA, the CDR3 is TGTGCCAGCAGTGGACAGGGACACGAGCAGTACTTC.

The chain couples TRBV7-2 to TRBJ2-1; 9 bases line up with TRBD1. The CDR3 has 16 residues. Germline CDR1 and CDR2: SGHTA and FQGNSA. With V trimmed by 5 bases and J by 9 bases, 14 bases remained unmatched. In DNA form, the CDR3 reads TGTGCCAGCAGCCTGACACCCGGGACAGGGAAGGGTGAGCAGTTCTTC. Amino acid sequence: CASSLTPGTGKGEQFF.

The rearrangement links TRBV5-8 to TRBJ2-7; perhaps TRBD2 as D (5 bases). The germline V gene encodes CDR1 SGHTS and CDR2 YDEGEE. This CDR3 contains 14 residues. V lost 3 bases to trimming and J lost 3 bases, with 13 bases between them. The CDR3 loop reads CASSSPGVDYEQYF. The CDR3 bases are TGTGCCAGCAGCTCCCCCGGGGTTGACTACGAGCAGTACTTC.

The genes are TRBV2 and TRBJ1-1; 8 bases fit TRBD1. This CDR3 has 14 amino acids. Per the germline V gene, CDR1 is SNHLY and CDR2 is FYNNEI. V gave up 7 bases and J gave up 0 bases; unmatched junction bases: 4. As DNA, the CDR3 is TGTGCCAGCACCCGACAGGGGCTGAACACTGAAGCTTTCTTT. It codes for CASTRQGLNTEAFF.

CDR3 in amino acids: CASSPQTSGRDKQFF. Here the CDR3 DNA reads TGCGCCAGCAGCCCCCAGACTAGCGGGAGAGATAAGCAGTTCTTC. The chain couples TRBV4-1 to TRBJ2-1; 12 bases match TRBD2. Germline V gene sequence: CDR1 MGHRA, CDR2 YSYEKL. Unmatched junction bases numbered 9, after V lost 4 bases and J lost 11 bases. This CDR3 is 15 amino acids long.